Below, 19 T cell receptor beta chains from the same sample are listed, as sequenced in a study of cytotoxic CD8 clonotypes in ibrutinib-treated CLL. Generated by immunoSEQ multiplex PCR, the TCRdb table keeps only in-frame clones and is missing some. The sample carries approximately 350,000 clones, roughly 70% recorded once. The sequences come from PBMCs, collected after 36 months of ibrutinib treatment. The receptors were sampled from a human donor with chronic lymphocytic leukemia.

V gene TRBV10-3 combines with J gene TRBJ2-7, with 10 bases fitting TRBD1. There are 16 residues in the CDR3. V dropped 2 bases and J dropped 4; count of bases not matched to a gene: 8. Per the germline V gene, CDR1 is ENHRY and CDR2 is SYGVKD. The DNA for the CDR3 is TGTGCCATCAGTGAGACCGGGACAGGGGACTTATACGAGCAGTACTTC. Translating it yields CAISETGTGDLYEQYF.

The chain uses TRBV2 and TRBJ2-5, with D hard to call. Trimming removed 7 bases at V and 6 bases at J, with 18 bases between. From germline, CDR1 is SNHLY and CDR2 FYNNEI. The CDR3 contains 14 residues. CDR3 bases: TGTGCCAGCATAGCTGCAACGCGTCGAAAGACCCAGTACTTC. It yields the protein CASIAATRRKTQYF.

The chain combines TRBV11-2 with TRBJ1-2, with D uncertain. Trimming stripped 3 bases from V and 6 bases from J, with 8 bases between. Germline-derived CDR1 and CDR2 are SGHAT and FQNNGV. The CDR3 is 12 amino acids. The CDR3 spells CASSFRTDGYTF. The CDR3 region has the DNA TGTGCCAGCAGCTTCCGGACGGATGGCTACACCTTC.

The chain joins TRBV4-3 to TRBJ2-7; D call uncertain. The germline V gene encodes CDR1 LGHNA and CDR2 YSLEER. Trimming took 0 bases from V and 1 from J, leaving 10 bases between them. The CDR3 sequence is 15 residues long. CDR3 bases: TGCGCCAGCAGCCAAGATAGGAGTTTTTCCTACGAGCAGTACTTC. Encoded protein: CASSQDRSFSYEQYF.

V gene TRBV5-1 combines with J gene TRBJ2-5; TRBD1 aligns across 7 bases. Per germline, CDR1 SGHRS and CDR2 YFSETQ. Trimming cost V 1 base and J 5 bases; bases outside gene matches: 5. The CDR3 contains 14 residues. CDR3 residues: CASSLKGGWETQYF. CDR3 nucleotides: TGCGCCAGCAGCTTGAAAGGGGGCTGGGAGACCCAGTACTTC.

This clone was seen a handful of times. This chain links TRBV2 with TRBJ1-2; D is perhaps TRBD1 (5 bases). CDR1 and CDR2 (germline): SNHLY, FYNNEI. This CDR3 is built from 16 residues. V lost 5 bases and J 5 bases, leaving 21 bases between the germline ends. In DNA, the CDR3 is TGTGCCAGCAGTAAGACCGGGACCCCAATCCCATATGGCTACACCTTC. It translates to CASSKTGTPIPYGYTF.

The rearrangement uses TRBV11-2 and TRBJ1-1; tentatively, D is TRBD1 (6 bases). Trimming left V 1 base short and J 8 bases short, with 26 bases between. This CDR3 has 18 amino acids. Per germline, CDR1 SGHAT and CDR2 FQNNGV. In DNA form, the CDR3 reads TGTGCCAGCAGCTTAGGGCCCTTACGTAAGACAGGAACCCCCGAAGCTTTCTTT. It is translated as CASSLGPLRKTGTPEAFF.

This clone came up a few times. This chain joins TRBV9 and TRBJ2-7; 8 nucleotides align to TRBD2. Unmatched junction bases numbered 6, after V lost 0 bases and J lost 4 bases. Per germline, CDR1 SGDLS and CDR2 YYNGEE. This CDR3 contains 15 residues. The CDR3 DNA reads as TGTGCCAGCAGCGTAGTTATCGGGAGGGGGTACGAGCAGTACTTC. Amino acid sequence: CASSVVIGRGYEQYF.

This sequence joins TRBV5-1 and TRBJ2-1; 9 nucleotides agree with TRBD2. This CDR3 region has 16 residues. The trim removed 1 base at V and 5 bases at J, leaving 7 bases unmatched. Germline lookup yields CDR1 SGHRS and CDR2 YFSETQ. Written as DNA, the CDR3 is TGCGCCAGCAGCTTGCTCACTAGCGGGCCTGACAATGAGCAGTTCTTC. This codes for CASSLLTSGPDNEQFF.

This clone was counted only a few times. V is TRBV2 and J is TRBJ2-3; D is uncertain. The CDR3 extends over 11 amino acids. V dropped 7 bases and J dropped 5 bases, with 7 bases sitting between them. Germline CDR1 SNHLY, CDR2 FYNNEI. The CDR3 nucleotides read TGTGCCAGCATAAGCCGAGATACGCAGTATTTT. Translated, it gives CASISRDTQYF. The variable domain in full, completed from reference TRBV2 and TRBJ2-3, reads EPEVTQTPSHQVTQMGQEVILRCVPISNHLYFYWYRQILGQKVEFLVSFYNNEISEKSEIFDDQFSVERPDGSNFTLKIRSTKLEDSAMYFCASISRDTQYFGPGTRLTVL.

The chain joins TRBV7-3 to TRBJ2-1, with TRBD2 matching over 7 bases. V lost 6 bases and J lost 10; bases outside the gene matches: 15. Germline assignment: CDR1 SGHTA and CDR2 FQGTGA. CDR3 size: 15 residues. The CDR3 DNA reads as TGTGCCAGCAGTCTCCCGGGGACTACGACAGAAGAGCAGTTCTTC. Translation gives CASSLPGTTTEEQFF.

In this sample, this clone turned up a few times. V is TRBV7-9 and J is TRBJ1-2, with a possible D match to TRBD1 (6 bases). V dropped 3 bases and J dropped 0 bases, with 14 bases sitting between them. The CDR3 has 16 amino acids. Germline V gene data show CDR1 as SEHNR and CDR2 as FQNEAQ (reference sequence). The CDR3 DNA reads as TGTGCCAGCAGCTTGTTTAGACAGGACGCTAACTATGGCTACACCTTC. Amino acid sequence: CASSLFRQDANYGYTF.

The rearrangement links TRBV4-1 to TRBJ2-3, with TRBD2 matching 7 bases. J gave up 2 bases and V 0 bases, and 8 bases lay outside the gene matches. Germline-derived CDR1 and CDR2 are MGHRA and YSYEKL. The CDR3 has 17 amino acids. The CDR3 DNA is TGCGCCAGCAGCCAAGATAGACTAGCCTGGACCACAGATACGCAGTATTTT. This translates into CASSQDRLAWTTDTQYF.

In this sample, this clone turned up a few times. This chain connects TRBV27 to TRBJ2-5; 12 bases align to TRBD2. The V segment lost 8 bases and the J segment 5 bases; nucleotides outside the gene matches: 9. Germline-derived CDR1 and CDR2 are MNHEY and SMNVEV (reference sequence). The length of the CDR3 is 15 residues. This CDR3 reads CASGIRLAGVETQYF. The CDR3 nucleotides read TGTGCCAGCGGCATCAGACTAGCGGGAGTGGAGACCCAGTACTTC.

This clone showed up just a few times. The chain has TRBV9 and TRBJ1-2; no clear D. Looked up from germline, CDR1 is SGDLS and CDR2 is YYNGEE. The CDR3 is 11 residues long. Trimming removed 0 bases from V and 13 bases from J, with 10 bases in between. The CDR3 DNA sequence: TGTGCCAGCAGCGTAGGAGGCTCCCGCACCTTC. This gives the protein CASSVGGSRTF. The variable domain in full, with the rest retrieved from reference TRBV9 and TRBJ1-2, is DSGVTQTPKHLITATGQRVTLRCSPRSGDLSVYWYQQSLDQGLQFLIQYYNGEERAKGNILERFSAQQFPDLHSELNLSSLELGDSALYFCASSVGGSRTFGSGTRLTVV.

This clone has only a few counts. The chain uses TRBV5-1 and TRBJ1-2; no clear D gene. Germline-derived CDR1 and CDR2 are SGHRS and YFSETQ. CDR3 length equals 14 residues. V shed 0 bases and J shed 4 bases, with 10 bases lying between them. CDR3 nucleotides: TGCGCCAGCAGCTTGGCTAGGGAAGCCTATGGCTACACCTTC. Its translation: CASSLAREAYGYTF. Drawing the rest from reference TRBV5-1 and TRBJ1-2, the complete variable domain is KAGVTQTPRYLIKTRGQQVTLSCSPISGHRSVSWYQQTPGQGLQFLFEYFSETQRNKGNFPGRFSGRQFSNSRSEMNVSTLELGDSALYLCASSLAREAYGYTFGSGTRLTVV.

The chain has TRBV27 and TRBJ2-4, with no clear D. The CDR3 spans 14 residues. Trimming left V 2 bases short and J 6 bases short, with 11 bases between. Germline CDR1 and CDR2: MNHEY and SMNVEV (reference sequence). The CDR3 here is CASSLTRAANIQYF. The DNA for the CDR3 is TGTGCCAGCAGTTTAACCCGGGCCGCAAACATTCAGTACTTC.

The CDR3 spells CASSDLNRGWQETQYF. The CDR3 DNA is TGTGCCAGCAGCGACCTTAACAGGGGATGGCAAGAGACCCAGTACTTC. The genes are TRBV11-2 and TRBJ2-5, with 7 bases fitting TRBD1. The CDR3 sequence is 16 residues long. V shed 5 bases, J shed 2 bases, and the junction held 11 bases outside the gene matches. Germline loops: CDR1 SGHAT, CDR2 FQNNGV.

The chain recombines TRBV5-1 with TRBJ1-2; 7 bases align to TRBD1. Trimming at V came to 2 bases and at J to 4 bases, leaving 2 bases not matched to a gene. CDR1 and CDR2 (germline): SGHRS, YFSETQ. This CDR3 is built from 13 residues. The CDR3 bases are TGCGCCAGCAGCTTTGACAGGGTCTATGGCTACACCTTC. Translating gives CASSFDRVYGYTF.